This paragraph covers one T cell receptor beta chain sequence. The antigen this receptor binds is unknown. Within one base of it there is no much larger clone, and no base qualities were kept. The data originate from a study of identifying expanded T cells in peripheral blood (dated by TCRdb to between 2018 and 2021). For the wider study: Separate aliquots of the same genomic DNA pool were sequenced to produce technical replicates, and four replicates were compared in pairs.

No immune events, such as infections, were documented for the healthy donors during the collection period. Time-dependent variance in a beta-binomial model of T-cell clone differential abundance was calibrated using healthy-donor blood repertoires as a training cohort. The training cohort was composed of approximately 10 healthy donors, 3 female and 7 male. Donor ages ranged from 29 to 64 years, with an average of around 43 years. Whole blood from each healthy donor was obtained from a commercial supplier and was collected at three time points approximately 13 days apart. For immunosequencing, genomic DNA was extracted from whole blood that had not been sorted. Results and caveats for the whole study, not just this receptor: The authors expected that biological variance in healthy repertoires might rise further over much longer intervals, such as months to years. The binomial model flagged about 1.1 differentially abundant clones between technical replicates but about 16 over around 2 weeks and approximately 18 over about four weeks. In all healthy donors, the variance in clone template counts between samples taken 2 to 3 weeks apart rose significantly as total template count increased. The beta-binomial model significantly reduced the number of clones called differentially abundant and the false-positive rate across all healthy-donor time intervals.

The immunoSEQ Assay, which relies on bias-controlled multiplex PCR amplification of genomic DNA, was used to profile TCRbeta CDR3 regions. As for the authors' bioinformatics: The absolute abundance of each unique TCRbeta CDR3 region was quantified after sequences were collapsed and filtered. Differential abundance was tested with a binomial (Fisher-equivalent) model and with a beta-binomial model adding time-dependent variance fitted from healthy donors. Clones with fewer than 5 combined templates were excluded, and clones with Benjamini-Hochberg FDR below 0.01 were called differentially abundant. Beta-binomial variance was modeled as a function of total template count across the two samples using the form v = (b*log(k)+a)^2. TCRdb holds this immuneACCESS table with in-frame rearrangements only. Some clones are missing; in checked studies, unresolved V genes explain under half, and the rest has no known cause. The DNA gave D and trimming, while V, J and clone size come from that table. In all, the sample holds about 100,000 clones, and 80% to 90% of those were seen once. 5.5% of the sample goes to the ten largest clones.

This receptor was identified in a person aged 18 to 69 in good health. Material for sequencing was blood.

In nucleotide form, the sequence is TGTGCCAGCAGCTTAGGTAGGGGTTCCCAAGAGACCCAGTACTTC. Its protein reads: CASSLGRGSQETQYF. The rearranged segments are TRBV11-2 and TRBJ2-5, and possibly TRBD1, on 5 matching bases. In the germline V gene, CDR1 corresponds to SGHAT and CDR2 to FQNNGV. The CDR3 runs 15 amino acids, cysteine and phenylalanine included. Of the read, only the CDR3 DNA is kept; its 45 bases are in frame from base 1. V is shortened by 1 base, J by 1 base, and the region joining them spans 10 bases.